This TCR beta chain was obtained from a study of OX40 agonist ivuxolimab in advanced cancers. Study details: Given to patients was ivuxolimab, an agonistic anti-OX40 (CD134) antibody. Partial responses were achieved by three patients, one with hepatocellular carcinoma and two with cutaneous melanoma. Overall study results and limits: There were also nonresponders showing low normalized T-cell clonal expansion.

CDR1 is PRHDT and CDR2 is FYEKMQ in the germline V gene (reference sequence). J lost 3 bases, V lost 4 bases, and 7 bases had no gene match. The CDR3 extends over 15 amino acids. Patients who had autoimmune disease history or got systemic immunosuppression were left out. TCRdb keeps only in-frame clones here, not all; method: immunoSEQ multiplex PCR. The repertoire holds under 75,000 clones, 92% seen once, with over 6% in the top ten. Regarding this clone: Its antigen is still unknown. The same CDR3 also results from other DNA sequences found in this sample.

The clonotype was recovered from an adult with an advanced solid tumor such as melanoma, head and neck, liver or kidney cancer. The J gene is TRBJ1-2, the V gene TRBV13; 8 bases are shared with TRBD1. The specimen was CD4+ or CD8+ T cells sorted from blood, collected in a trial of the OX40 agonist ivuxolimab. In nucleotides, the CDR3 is TGTGCCAGCAGCTCTTCCGACAGGGGCTACTATGGCTACACCTTC. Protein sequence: CASSSSDRGYYGYTF.